What follows describes a single TCR beta chain. The CDR3 runs 16 residues. V shed 0 bases, J shed 7 bases, and the junction held 9 bases outside the gene matches. In germline, CDR1 is SGHRS, CDR2 YFSETQ. The data belong to a study of blood T cell repertoires in COVID-19. Overall study: Acute and convalescent COVID-19 samples came from the United States, Italy and Spain. T cells, B-cell-depleted T cells, or PBMCs provided the cDNA or gDNA that served as material.

In the original processing: Estimation of nucleated cell counts relied on the amplification of reference gene primers. Libraries were prepared by immunoSEQ multiplex PCR; TCRdb keeps only in-frame clonotypes and omits some of them. V, J and clone size are those of that table, while D and trimming were read from the DNA. Here the sample spans about 32,000 clones, around 83% being singletons. This TCR came from a man in his sixties with active or convalescent COVID-19. The genes are TRBV5-1 and TRBJ2-1; 8 bases line up with TRBD2. Sequenced: peripheral blood. The CDR3: CASSLALGGGPNEQFF. CDR3 sequence (DNA): TGCGCCAGCAGCTTGGCCCTCGGGGGGGGCCCTAATGAGCAGTTCTTC.